This is a list of T cell receptor beta chains from one sample in a study of T cell changes during pregnancy in multiple sclerosis. Sequenced by immunoSEQ multiplex PCR; TCRdb stores in-frame clones only, minus some. The table lists 55,000 or so clones, 92% of them singletons. The sample here was CD4+ T cells from peripheral blood mononuclear cells, taken after pregnancy. The receptors shown here come from a female donor with multiple sclerosis, enrolled in a pregnancy study. Both conserved end residues are part of each CDR3. A D gene is named only where the DNA matches it firmly. The listing skips clone size in some rows; elsewhere it reads once, few, many or a size class.

CDR3 length,clone size,D gene,V gene,J gene,CDR3 DNA,CDR3 protein
14,few,TRBD1,TRBV30,TRBJ1-4,TGTGCCTGGAGTTTCGGGACAGGCAATGAAAAACTGTTTTTT,CAWSFGTGNEKLFF
18,-,-,TRBV9,TRBJ2-2,TGTGCCAGCAGCGAGGAGATATTCGGACAGACGAACACCGGGGAGCTGTTTTTT,CASSEEIFGQTNTGELFF
13,-,TRBD1,TRBV2,TRBJ1-2,TGTGCCAGCAGGGCGGACAGGGGCGATGGCTACACCTTC,CASRADRGDGYTF
17,-,-,TRBV7-2,TRBJ2-2,TGTGCCAGCAGCTTAGGACCTAAGGGGGGGCCAACCGGGGAGCTGTTTTTT,CASSLGPKGGPTGELFF
16,-,TRBD1,TRBV19,TRBJ1-5,TGTGCCAGTAGTACCCCCGGACAGGGGCGCAATCAGCCCCAGCATTTT,CASSTPGQGRNQPQHF
14,-,-,TRBV5-1,TRBJ2-6,TGCGCCAGCAGCCCCTCCCTGGGGGCCAACGTCCTGACTTTC,CASSPSLGANVLTF
14,-,-,TRBV7-9,TRBJ1-1,TGTGCCAGCGTAATCGGACAGTCGGACACTGAAGCTTTCTTT,CASVIGQSDTEAFF
15,-,-,TRBV7-3,TRBJ2-3,TGTGCCAGCAGCTTAGGTCCGGGGAGAGCAGATACGCAGTATTTT,CASSLGPGRADTQYF
14,-,-,TRBV30,TRBJ1-6,TGTGCCTGGGCCCTGACAGGACCTAATTCACCCCTCCACTTT,CAWALTGPNSPLHF
13,-,TRBD1,TRBV5-4,TRBJ2-2,TGTGCCAGCAGGTCTCAGGGGGCTGGGGAGCTGTTTTTT,CASRSQGAGELFF
16,once,-,TRBV14,TRBJ2-3,TGTGCCAGCAGCCAAGGACAGGTTTTTTTCACAGATACGCAGTATTTT,CASSQGQVFFTDTQYF